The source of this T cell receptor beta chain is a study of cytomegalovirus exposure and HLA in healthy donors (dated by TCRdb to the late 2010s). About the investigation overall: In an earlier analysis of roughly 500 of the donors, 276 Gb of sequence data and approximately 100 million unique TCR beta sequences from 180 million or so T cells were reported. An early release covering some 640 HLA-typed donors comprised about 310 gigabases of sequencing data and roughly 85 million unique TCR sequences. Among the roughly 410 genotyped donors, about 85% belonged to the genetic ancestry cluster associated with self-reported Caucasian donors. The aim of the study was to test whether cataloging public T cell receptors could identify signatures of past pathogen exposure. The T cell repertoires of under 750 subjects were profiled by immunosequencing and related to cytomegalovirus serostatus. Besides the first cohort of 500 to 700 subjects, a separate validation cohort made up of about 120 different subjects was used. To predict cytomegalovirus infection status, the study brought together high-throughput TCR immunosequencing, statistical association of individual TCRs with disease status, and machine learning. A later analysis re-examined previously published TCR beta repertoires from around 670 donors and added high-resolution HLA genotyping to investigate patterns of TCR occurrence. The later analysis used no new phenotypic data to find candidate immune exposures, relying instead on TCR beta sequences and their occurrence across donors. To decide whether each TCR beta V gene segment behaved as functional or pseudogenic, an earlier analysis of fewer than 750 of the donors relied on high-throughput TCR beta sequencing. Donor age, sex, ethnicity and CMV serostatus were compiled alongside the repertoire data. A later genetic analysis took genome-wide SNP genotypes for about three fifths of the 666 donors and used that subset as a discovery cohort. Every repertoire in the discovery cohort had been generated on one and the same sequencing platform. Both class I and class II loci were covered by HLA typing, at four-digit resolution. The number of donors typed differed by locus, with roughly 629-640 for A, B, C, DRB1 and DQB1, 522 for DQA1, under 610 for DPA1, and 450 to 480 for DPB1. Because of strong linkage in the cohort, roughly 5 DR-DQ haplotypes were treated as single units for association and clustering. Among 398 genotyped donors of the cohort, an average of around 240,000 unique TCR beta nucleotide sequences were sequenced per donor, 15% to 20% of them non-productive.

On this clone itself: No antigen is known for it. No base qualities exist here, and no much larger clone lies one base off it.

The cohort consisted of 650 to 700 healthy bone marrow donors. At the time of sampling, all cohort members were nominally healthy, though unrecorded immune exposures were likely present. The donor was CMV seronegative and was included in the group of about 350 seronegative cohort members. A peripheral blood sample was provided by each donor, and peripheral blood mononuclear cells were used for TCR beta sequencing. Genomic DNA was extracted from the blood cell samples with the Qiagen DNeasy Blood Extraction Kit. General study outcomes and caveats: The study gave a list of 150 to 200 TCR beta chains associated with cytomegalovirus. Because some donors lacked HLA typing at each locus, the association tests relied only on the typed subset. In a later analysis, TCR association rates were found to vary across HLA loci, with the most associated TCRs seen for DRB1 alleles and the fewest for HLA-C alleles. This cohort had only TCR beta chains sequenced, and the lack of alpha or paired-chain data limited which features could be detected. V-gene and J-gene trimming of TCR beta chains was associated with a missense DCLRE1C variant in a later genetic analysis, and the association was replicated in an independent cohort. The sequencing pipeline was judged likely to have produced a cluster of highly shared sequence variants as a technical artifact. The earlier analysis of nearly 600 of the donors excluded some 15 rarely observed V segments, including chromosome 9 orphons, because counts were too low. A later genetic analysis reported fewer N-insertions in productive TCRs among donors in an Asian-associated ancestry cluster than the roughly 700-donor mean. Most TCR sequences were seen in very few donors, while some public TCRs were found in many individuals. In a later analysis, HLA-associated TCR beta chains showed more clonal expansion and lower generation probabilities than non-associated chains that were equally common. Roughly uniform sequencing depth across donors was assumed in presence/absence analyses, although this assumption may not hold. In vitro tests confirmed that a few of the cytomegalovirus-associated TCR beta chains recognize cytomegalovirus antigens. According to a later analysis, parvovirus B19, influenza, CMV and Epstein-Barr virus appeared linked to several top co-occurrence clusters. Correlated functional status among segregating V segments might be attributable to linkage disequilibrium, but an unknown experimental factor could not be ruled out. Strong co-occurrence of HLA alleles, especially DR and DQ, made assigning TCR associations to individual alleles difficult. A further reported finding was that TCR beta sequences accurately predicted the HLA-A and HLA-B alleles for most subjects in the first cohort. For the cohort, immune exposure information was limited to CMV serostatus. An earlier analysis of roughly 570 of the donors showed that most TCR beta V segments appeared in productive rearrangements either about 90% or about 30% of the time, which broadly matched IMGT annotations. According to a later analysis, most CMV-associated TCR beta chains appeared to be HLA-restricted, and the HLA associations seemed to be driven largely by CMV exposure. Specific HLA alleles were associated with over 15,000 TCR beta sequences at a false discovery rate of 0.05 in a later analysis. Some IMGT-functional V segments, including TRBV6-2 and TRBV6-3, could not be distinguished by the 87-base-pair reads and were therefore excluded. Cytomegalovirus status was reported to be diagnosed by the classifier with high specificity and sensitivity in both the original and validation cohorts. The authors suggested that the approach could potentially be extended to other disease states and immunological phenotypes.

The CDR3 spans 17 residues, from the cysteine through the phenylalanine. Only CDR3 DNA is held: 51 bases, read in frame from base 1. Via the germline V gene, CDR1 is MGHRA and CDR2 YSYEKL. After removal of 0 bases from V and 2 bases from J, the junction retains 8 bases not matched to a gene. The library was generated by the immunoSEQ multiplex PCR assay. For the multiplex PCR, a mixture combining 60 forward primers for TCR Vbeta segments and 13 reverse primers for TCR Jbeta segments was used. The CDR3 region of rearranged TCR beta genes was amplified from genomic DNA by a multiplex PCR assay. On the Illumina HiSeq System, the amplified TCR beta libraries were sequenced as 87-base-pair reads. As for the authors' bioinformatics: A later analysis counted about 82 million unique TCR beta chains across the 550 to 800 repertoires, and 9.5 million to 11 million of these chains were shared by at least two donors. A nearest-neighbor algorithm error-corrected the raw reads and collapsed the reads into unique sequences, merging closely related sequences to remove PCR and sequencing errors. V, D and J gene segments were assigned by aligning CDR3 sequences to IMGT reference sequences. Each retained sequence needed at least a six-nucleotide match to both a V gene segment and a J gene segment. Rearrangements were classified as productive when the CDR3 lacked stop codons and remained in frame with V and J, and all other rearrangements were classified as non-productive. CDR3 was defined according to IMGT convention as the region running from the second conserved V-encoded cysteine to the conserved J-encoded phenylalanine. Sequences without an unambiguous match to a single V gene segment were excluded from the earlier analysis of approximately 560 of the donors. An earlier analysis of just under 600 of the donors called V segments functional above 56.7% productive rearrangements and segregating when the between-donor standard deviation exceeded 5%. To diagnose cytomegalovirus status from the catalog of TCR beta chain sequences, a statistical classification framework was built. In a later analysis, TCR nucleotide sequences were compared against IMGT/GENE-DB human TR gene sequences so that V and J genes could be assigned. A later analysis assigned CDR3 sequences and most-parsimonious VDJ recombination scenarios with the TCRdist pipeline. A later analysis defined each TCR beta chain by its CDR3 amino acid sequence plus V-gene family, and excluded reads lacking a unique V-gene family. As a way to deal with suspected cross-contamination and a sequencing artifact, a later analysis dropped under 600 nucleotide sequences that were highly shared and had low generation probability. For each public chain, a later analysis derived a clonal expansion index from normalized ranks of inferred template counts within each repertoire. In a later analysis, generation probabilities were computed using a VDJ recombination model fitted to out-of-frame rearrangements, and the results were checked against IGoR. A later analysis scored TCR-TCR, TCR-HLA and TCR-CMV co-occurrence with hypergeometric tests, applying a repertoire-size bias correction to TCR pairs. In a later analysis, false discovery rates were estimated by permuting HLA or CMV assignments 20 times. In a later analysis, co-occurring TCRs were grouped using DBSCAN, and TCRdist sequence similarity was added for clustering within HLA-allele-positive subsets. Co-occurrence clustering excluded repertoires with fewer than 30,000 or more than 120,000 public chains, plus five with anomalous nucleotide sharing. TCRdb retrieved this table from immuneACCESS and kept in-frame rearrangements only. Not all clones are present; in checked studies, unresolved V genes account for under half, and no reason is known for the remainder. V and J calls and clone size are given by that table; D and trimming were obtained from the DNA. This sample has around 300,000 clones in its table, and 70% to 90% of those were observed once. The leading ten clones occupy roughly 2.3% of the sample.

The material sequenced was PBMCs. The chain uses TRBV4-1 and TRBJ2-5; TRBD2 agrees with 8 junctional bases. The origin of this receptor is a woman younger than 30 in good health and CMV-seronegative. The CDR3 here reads CASSQEKGVAGQETQYF. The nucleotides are TGCGCCAGCAGCCAAGAAAAGGGGGTAGCGGGGCAAGAGACCCAGTACTTC.